The clone carrying this T cell receptor beta chain was counted ten times or more. No antigen is known for it. The sorted Tregs were CD4+CD25+CD127-/low cells. TRBV12-4/TRBJ1-2 clonotypes were amplified with adaptor-ligated barcode primers. MiXCR was run by TCRdb on the multiplex PCR reads, yielding one entry per CDR3 protein. The table has 2,000 to 2,500 distinct CDR3 sequences, more than 2% seen once. General study results and limits: Naive CD4+ cells shared approximately 13% of tumor Treg sequences. Tumor Tregs overlapped most with tumor, then blood, naive CD4+ cells.

There are 14 residues in the CDR3. Losses at the gene ends were 3 bases for V and 7 bases for J; bases not matched to a gene: 8. This chain uses TRBV12-3 or TRBV12-4 with TRBJ1-2, with 7 nucleotides matching TRBD1. Sequenced input: tumor-infiltrating Tregs sorted from the breast tumor. The receptor was derived from a female donor with breast cancer. Here the CDR3 DNA reads TGTGCCAGCAGTTTCGACAGGGCCGTCGCTGGCTACACCTTC. Translation: CASSFDRAVAGYTF.